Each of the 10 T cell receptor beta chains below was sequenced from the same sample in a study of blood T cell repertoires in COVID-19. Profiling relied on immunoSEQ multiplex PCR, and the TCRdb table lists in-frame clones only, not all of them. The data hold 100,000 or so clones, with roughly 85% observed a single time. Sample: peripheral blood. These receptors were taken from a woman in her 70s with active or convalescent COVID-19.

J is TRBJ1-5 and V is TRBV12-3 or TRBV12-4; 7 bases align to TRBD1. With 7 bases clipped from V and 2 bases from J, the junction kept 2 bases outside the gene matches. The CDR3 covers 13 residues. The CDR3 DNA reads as TGTGCCAGCACCGGACAGGGCAATCAGCCCCAGCATTTT. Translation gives CASTGQGNQPQHF.

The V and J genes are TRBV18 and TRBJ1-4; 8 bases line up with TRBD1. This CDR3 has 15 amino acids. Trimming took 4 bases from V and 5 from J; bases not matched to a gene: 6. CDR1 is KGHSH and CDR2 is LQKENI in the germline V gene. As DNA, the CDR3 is TGTGCCAGCTCACTCACGACAGGGGCGAATGAAAAACTGTTTTTT. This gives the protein CASSLTTGANEKLFF.

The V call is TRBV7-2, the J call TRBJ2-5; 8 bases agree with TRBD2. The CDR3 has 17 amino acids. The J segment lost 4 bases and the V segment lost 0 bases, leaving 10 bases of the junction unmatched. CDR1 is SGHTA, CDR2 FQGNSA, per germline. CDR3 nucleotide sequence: TGTGCCAGCAGCTTAGCTTCCGGGGGGGCGGGAATAGAGACCCAGTACTTC. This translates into CASSLASGGAGIETQYF.

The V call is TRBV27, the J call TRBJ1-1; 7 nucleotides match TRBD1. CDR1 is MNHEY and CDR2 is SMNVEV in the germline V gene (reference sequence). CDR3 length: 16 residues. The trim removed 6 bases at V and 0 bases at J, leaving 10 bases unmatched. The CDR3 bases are TGTGCCAGCAGCGGGGGACAGCGAGTTATGAACACTGAAGCTTTCTTT. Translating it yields CASSGGQRVMNTEAFF.

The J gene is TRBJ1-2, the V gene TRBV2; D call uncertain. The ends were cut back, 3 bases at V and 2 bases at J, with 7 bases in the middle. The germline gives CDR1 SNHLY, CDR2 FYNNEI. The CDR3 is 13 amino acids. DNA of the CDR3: TGTGCCAGCAGTGACCGCGCGAACTATGGCTACACCTTC. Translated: CASSDRANYGYTF.

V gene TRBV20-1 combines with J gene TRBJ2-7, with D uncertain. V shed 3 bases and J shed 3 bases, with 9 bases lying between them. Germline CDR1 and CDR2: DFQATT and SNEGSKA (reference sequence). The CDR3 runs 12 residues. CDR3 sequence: CSASGSGYEQYF. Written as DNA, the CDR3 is TGCAGTGCTAGTGGGTCAGGCTACGAGCAGTACTTC.

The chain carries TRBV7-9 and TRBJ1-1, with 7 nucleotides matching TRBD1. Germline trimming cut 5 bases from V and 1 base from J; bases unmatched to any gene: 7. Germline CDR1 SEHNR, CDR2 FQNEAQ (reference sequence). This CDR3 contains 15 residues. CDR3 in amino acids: CASSKPGQRNTEAFF. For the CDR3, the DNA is TGTGCCAGCAGCAAGCCGGGACAGAGGAACACTGAAGCTTTCTTT.

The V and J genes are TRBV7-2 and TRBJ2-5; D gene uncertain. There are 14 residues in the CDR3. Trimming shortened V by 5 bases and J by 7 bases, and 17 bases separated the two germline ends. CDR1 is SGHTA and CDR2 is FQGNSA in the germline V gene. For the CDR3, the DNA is TGTGCCAGCAGCCTCGTACCGAGAGGAGCGACCCAGTACTTC. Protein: CASSLVPRGATQYF.

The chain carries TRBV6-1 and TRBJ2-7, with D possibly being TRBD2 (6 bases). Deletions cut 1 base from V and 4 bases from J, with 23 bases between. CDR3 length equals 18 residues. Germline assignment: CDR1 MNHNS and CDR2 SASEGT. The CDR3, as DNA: TGTGCCAGCAGTGAAGTTTTAGGGTCGGCCGGGAGCCCGTACGAGCAGTACTTC. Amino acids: CASSEVLGSAGSPYEQYF.

CDR3: CASSLSTGILPGELFF. Written as DNA, the CDR3 is TGTGCCAGCAGCCTCTCGACAGGGATCCTTCCCGGGGAGCTGTTTTTT. The chain uses TRBV6-2 or TRBV6-3 and TRBJ2-2; 7 positions agree with TRBD1. The V segment lost 6 bases and the J segment 6 bases; nucleotides outside the gene matches: 13. This CDR3 is 16 amino acids long. Germline CDR1 MNHEY, CDR2 SVGEGT.